The rows below give T cell receptor beta chains drawn from one sample of a study of blood T cell repertoires in COVID-19. Data came from immunoSEQ multiplex PCR; TCRdb stores just in-frame clones and leaves some out. Among 110,000 to 150,000 clones listed, approximately 80% were seen once. Sequenced: peripheral blood. These receptors all stem from a man between 65 and 85 years old who had recovered from COVID-19. CDR3s include the opening cysteine and the closing phenylalanine or tryptophan. Fields, in order: J gene, V gene, D gene, clone size, CDR3 DNA, CDR3 protein. D genes are given only for firm matches. Clone sizes are given selectively: once, few, many, or a class where the clone is expanded.

TRBJ2-7	TRBV7-9	NA	NA	TGTGCCAGCAGCTCTCCAGGGAAACTCTACTCCTACGAGCAGTACTTC	CASSSPGKLYSYEQYF
TRBJ2-7	TRBV9	TRBD1	few	TGTGCCAGCAGCGTAGAGGCAGGGGGATACGAGCAGTACTTC	CASSVEAGGYEQYF
TRBJ2-1	TRBV6-1	NA	once	TGTGCCAGCAGTGAATGGAGTAACCTGATTTATGAGCAGTTCTTC	CASSEWSNLIYEQFF
TRBJ2-1	TRBV30	TRBD2	NA	TGTGCCTGGAGCGGGACTAGCGCCCTGTTCCGGGAGCAGTTCTTC	CAWSGTSALFREQFF
TRBJ2-7	TRBV15	NA	NA	TGTGCCACCAGCAGAGAAGAGGGGGGGGGCAGTCTACCCCGGGTCGGCGGGCAGTACTTC	CATSREEGGGSLPRVGGQYF
TRBJ2-7	TRBV6-2/TRBV6-3	TRBD2	once	TGTGCCAGCAGTTACTCGTCTGTTGGTAGCGGGCCCCAATACGAGCAGTACTTC	CASSYSSVGSGPQYEQYF
TRBJ1-1	TRBV27	TRBD1	NA	TGTGCCAGCAGTTTGCTCGGGACAGGGCCCACTGAAGCTTTCTTT	CASSLLGTGPTEAFF
TRBJ2-5	TRBV5-1	NA	NA	TGCGCCAGCAGCTGGTCTGGGGCGGCACAAGAGACCCAGTACTTC	CASSWSGAAQETQYF
TRBJ1-6	TRBV19	NA	NA	TGTGCCAGTAGTTACCAAACCCCAGGGGCGTCTAATTCACCCCTCCACTTT	CASSYQTPGASNSPLHF
TRBJ2-1	TRBV6-1	TRBD1	NA	TGTGCCAGCAGTGAAGGGGGACAGGTGTACAATGAGCAGTTCTTC	CASSEGGQVYNEQFF
TRBJ2-5	TRBV5-1	NA	medium-sized	TGCGCCAGCAGCTTGGTGAGCTCACAAGAGACCCAGTACTTC	CASSLVSSQETQYF
TRBJ2-5	TRBV6-2/TRBV6-3	TRBD1	NA	TGTGCCAGCAGTTACGATTCATTAGGACAGGGCGAGGAGACCCAGTACTTC	CASSYDSLGQGEETQYF
TRBJ2-1	TRBV3-1/TRBV3-2	TRBD2	NA	TGTGCCAGCAGCCAAGGGTTACAGCGGGATCACTACAATGAGCAGTTCTTC	CASSQGLQRDHYNEQFF
TRBJ1-6	TRBV27	TRBD1	NA	TGTGCCAGCAGTTTATCACACAGGGGCTCCTATAATTCACCCCTCCACTTT	CASSLSHRGSYNSPLHF
TRBJ2-7	TRBV29-1	TRBD2	NA	TGCAGCGTTGTCGGGGGAGGGACCTACGAGCAGTACTTC	CSVVGGGTYEQYF
TRBJ1-5	TRBV19	NA	NA	TGTGCCAGTAGTATATTCGGTCAGCCCCAGCATTTT	CASSIFGQPQHF
TRBJ2-1	TRBV9	TRBD2	NA	TGTGCCAGCAGCCCTCAAACTAGCGGAGGGGGTGTACGTACGCAGTTCTTC	CASSPQTSGGGVRTQFF
TRBJ1-3	TRBV4-2	NA	NA	TGTGCCAGCAGCCAAGTCGCATTACGAGCCTCTGGAAACACCATATATTTT	CASSQVALRASGNTIYF
TRBJ1-4	TRBV10-2	NA	once	TGCGCCAGCAGTGTTGAGAATAATGAAAAACTGTTTTTT	CASSVENNEKLFF
TRBJ2-2	TRBV11-2	TRBD2	few	TGTGCCAGCAGCTTACGGGCTAGCGGGAACACCGGGGAGCTGTTTTTT	CASSLRASGNTGELFF
TRBJ2-5	TRBV7-2	TRBD2	once	TGTGCCAGCAGCCTCGGGGGGGGGTTGTGGACCCAGTACTTC	CASSLGGGLWTQYF
TRBJ1-5	TRBV19	NA	NA	TGTGCCAGTAGTATATGGCAGGGGTTCAATCAGCCCCAGCATTTT	CASSIWQGFNQPQHF
TRBJ1-2	TRBV27	TRBD1	NA	TGTGCCAGCAGATGGACAGGCGAACCTACCGTAAACTATGGCTACACCTTC	CASRWTGEPTVNYGYTF